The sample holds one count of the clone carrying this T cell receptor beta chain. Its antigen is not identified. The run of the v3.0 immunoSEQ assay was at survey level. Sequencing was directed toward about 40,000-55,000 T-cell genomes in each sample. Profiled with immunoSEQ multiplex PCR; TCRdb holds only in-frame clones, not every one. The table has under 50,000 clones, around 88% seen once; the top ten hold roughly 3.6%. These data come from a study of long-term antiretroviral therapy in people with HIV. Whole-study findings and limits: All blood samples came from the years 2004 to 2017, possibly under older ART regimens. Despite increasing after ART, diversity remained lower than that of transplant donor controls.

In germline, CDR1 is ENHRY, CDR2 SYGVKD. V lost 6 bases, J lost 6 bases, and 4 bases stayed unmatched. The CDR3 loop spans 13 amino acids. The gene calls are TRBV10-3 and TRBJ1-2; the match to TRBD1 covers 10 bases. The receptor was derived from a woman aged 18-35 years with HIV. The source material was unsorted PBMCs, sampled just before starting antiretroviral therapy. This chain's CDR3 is CAIRGQGTDGYTF. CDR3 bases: TGTGCCATCAGGGGACAGGGGACGGATGGCTACACCTTC.